A selection of T cell receptor beta chains follows, all from one sample in a study of blood T cell repertoires in COVID-19. Measured with immunoSEQ multiplex PCR; TCRdb has only the in-frame clones, and not every one. The table records approximately 330,000 clones, 88% of them present only once. Material: peripheral blood. The receptors were gathered from a woman aged 50 to 60 with active or convalescent COVID-19. Both conserved end residues are part of each CDR3. Each record gives: J gene, V gene, CDR3 protein.

j_call: TRBJ1-3
v_call: TRBV30
cdr3_aa: CAWSPRENTIYF

j_call: TRBJ1-2
v_call: TRBV29-1
cdr3_aa: CSVEDTGTGGFYTF

j_call: TRBJ1-6
v_call: TRBV28
cdr3_aa: CASSPSAGDNSPLHF

j_call: TRBJ1-6
v_call: TRBV30
cdr3_aa: CAWSGRGRNSPLHF

j_call: TRBJ2-3
v_call: TRBV7-2
cdr3_aa: CASSSKVGTSALGDTQYF

j_call: TRBJ1-1
v_call: TRBV14
cdr3_aa: CASSQAPGNTEAFF

j_call: TRBJ2-3
v_call: TRBV18
cdr3_aa: CASSPRALGQGVSTDTQYF

j_call: TRBJ2-5
v_call: TRBV7-8
cdr3_aa: CASSLVLAGVLETQYF

j_call: TRBJ2-7
v_call: TRBV11-3
cdr3_aa: CASSPGQGTYEQYF

j_call: TRBJ1-2
v_call: TRBV19
cdr3_aa: CASSPQTGVRGYTF

j_call: TRBJ1-2
v_call: TRBV27
cdr3_aa: CASSFPQGNGYTF

j_call: TRBJ1-1
v_call: TRBV11-2
cdr3_aa: CASSPRFDPAAPKAFF

j_call: TRBJ1-5
v_call: TRBV3-1/TRBV3-2
cdr3_aa: CASSQSAGNNQPQHF

j_call: TRBJ2-3
v_call: TRBV7-2
cdr3_aa: CASSLSGREADTQYF

j_call: TRBJ1-1
v_call: TRBV6-2/TRBV6-3
cdr3_aa: CASSIGQATNTEAFF

j_call: TRBJ1-1
v_call: TRBV10-3
cdr3_aa: CAISTRQGKAFF

j_call: TRBJ2-7
v_call: TRBV5-5
cdr3_aa: CASSPGLAIYEQYF

j_call: TRBJ2-6
v_call: TRBV5-1
cdr3_aa: CASREGSGANVLTF

j_call: TRBJ2-7
v_call: TRBV7-8
cdr3_aa: CASSFIGDSTYEQYF

j_call: TRBJ1-2
v_call: TRBV2
cdr3_aa: CASRVQGAGYTF

j_call: TRBJ2-2
v_call: TRBV6-5
cdr3_aa: CASSYEGGRGSGELFF

j_call: TRBJ2-7
v_call: TRBV7-2
cdr3_aa: CASSLATGTSAPYEQYF

j_call: TRBJ2-7
v_call: TRBV2
cdr3_aa: CASSAVYEQYF

j_call: TRBJ1-1
v_call: TRBV11-2
cdr3_aa: CASSHFKGRGERTEAFF

j_call: TRBJ2-1
v_call: TRBV28
cdr3_aa: CASSLIGGYEQFF

j_call: TRBJ2-2
v_call: TRBV18
cdr3_aa: CASSLSGTANTGELFF

j_call: TRBJ2-1
v_call: TRBV5-1
cdr3_aa: CASSLQPAGVPDEQFF

j_call: TRBJ1-1
v_call: TRBV2
cdr3_aa: CASSGQGDTEAFF

j_call: TRBJ1-5
v_call: TRBV24-1
cdr3_aa: CATSPQYSNQPQHF

j_call: TRBJ1-1
v_call: TRBV12-3/TRBV12-4
cdr3_aa: CASSTGKGTEAFF

j_call: TRBJ2-7
v_call: TRBV13
cdr3_aa: CASSLRGLAGEKSYEQYF

j_call: TRBJ1-5
v_call: TRBV27
cdr3_aa: CASSRGGFGLGNQPQHF

j_call: TRBJ2-1
v_call: TRBV5-5
cdr3_aa: CASSASSGVYNEQFF

j_call: TRBJ1-2
v_call: TRBV18
cdr3_aa: CASSPPDRQFYGYTF

j_call: TRBJ1-2
v_call: TRBV21-1
cdr3_aa: CASSKAAGGKANYGYTF